Many counts were recorded for the clone carrying this TCR beta chain. What it recognizes is unknown. The entry originates in a study of T cells in Graves' hyperthyroidism and ophthalmopathy. Study-level results: In blood, most of the thyroid clonotypes expanded above 0.001 were also present.

Amplification targeted TCR beta CDR3 regions from RNA transcripts. With the HTBI primer set, the TCR CDR3 went through a first round of RT-PCR. One entry per CDR3 protein results from TCRdb running MiXCR on the multiplex PCR reads. The repertoire includes approximately 420,000 distinct CDR3 sequences, more than 12% of them detected once, and about 30% sits in the top ten. Thyroid ultrasound and orbital computed tomography, with clinical symptoms and serum thyroxine and TRAb, informed diagnoses. The V segment lost 2 bases and the J segment 0 bases; nucleotides outside the gene matches: 3. Germline V gives CDR1 KGHSH, CDR2 LQKENI. The CDR3 has 15 residues.

The sequencing sample was made of blood. The sequence was collected from a woman aged 25 to 45 with Graves' hyperthyroidism. The chain couples TRBV18 to TRBJ1-1; TRBD1 matches at 7 bases. The CDR3: CASSPGTGVNTEAFF. Here the CDR3 DNA reads TGTGCCAGCTCACCAGGTACAGGGGTGAACACTGAAGCTTTCTTT.